This T cell receptor (beta chain) was sequenced during a study of regulatory T cells in long-lasting Graves disease. Study-wide results and caveats: Persistent-disease Graves' patients showed less TCR diversity than new cases.

For TCR beta, libraries came from iRepertoire HTBI primers and Arm-PCR of CDR3 regions. Each CDR3 protein is one row after TCRdb ran MiXCR on the multiplex PCR reads. In the table there are fewer than 450,000 distinct CDR3 sequences, less than 25% of which are singletons. Trimming at V came to 2 bases and at J to 10 bases, leaving 14 bases not matched to a gene. Germline values: CDR1 MDHEN, CDR2 SYDVKM. The CDR3 is 16 amino acids. Described time point: persistent/refractory GD, antithyroid drugs over 5 years with positive TRAb. Generation of the TCR library employed RNA extracted from PBMCs. A remark on this clonotype: Its cognate antigen is unknown.

Sequencing used peripheral blood mononuclear cells (PBMCs), obtained when the disease was refractory, from a patient treated with antithyroid drugs. This clonotype was obtained from a female donor with Graves disease. The chain couples TRBV28 to TRBJ2-1; 7 nucleotides align to TRBD2. The CDR3 DNA follows: TGTGCCAGCAGTTTACGAACGGAAGCGGGAAGGCGGGAGCAGTTCTTC. Protein sequence: CASSLRTEAGRREQFF.